Presented here are 15 T cell receptor beta chains from one specimen sequenced in a study of T-cell reconstitution after alpha-beta-depleted transplantation in children. A library of TCRbeta sequences, prepared with unique molecular identifiers, was generated. Via MiXCR, TCRdb re-called the PCR reads, giving one row per CDR3 protein. The repertoire includes 95,000 to 150,000 distinct CDR3 sequences, 20% to 25% of them detected once, and roughly a tenth sits in the top ten. This specimen consisted of PBMCs, mostly from graft donor cells, obtained 180 days after TCRalphabeta/CD19-depleted stem cell transplant. These TCRs come from a male patient aged 2-15 years who had a stem cell transplant for chronic granulomatous disease, so the T cells may come from the graft donor.

The V call is TRBV4-3, the J call TRBJ2-3, with D tentatively TRBD1 (5 bases). From germline, CDR1 is LGHNA and CDR2 YSLEER. This CDR3 region has 14 residues. V dropped 4 bases and J dropped 3 bases, with 11 bases sitting between them. The CDR3 loop reads CASSPTVGTDTQYF. CDR3 bases: TGCGCCAGCAGCCCGACAGTGGGGACAGATACGCAGTATTTT.

This clonotype was seen at least ten times. This chain uses TRBV10-3 with TRBJ2-3, with TRBD2 matching over 10 bases. Germline trimming cut 5 bases from V and 5 bases from J; bases unmatched to any gene: 4. The CDR3 extends over 14 amino acids. Germline V gene sequence: CDR1 ENHRY, CDR2 SYGVKD. The CDR3 sequence: CAISSSGSKDTQYF. CDR3 DNA sequence: TGTGCCATCAGTTCTAGCGGGAGTAAAGATACGCAGTATTTT.

The chain joins TRBV7-6 to TRBJ2-3, with D perhaps TRBD2 (6 bases). V lost 1 base to trimming and J lost 2 bases, with 13 bases between them. Per the germline V gene, CDR1 is SGHVS and CDR2 is FNYEAQ. The CDR3 spans 16 residues. The DNA for the CDR3 is TGTGCCAGCAGCTTAGAAACGGGCGGGATCACAGATACGCAGTATTTT. Encoded protein: CASSLETGGITDTQYF.

The chain uses TRBV20-1 and TRBJ2-7, with 9 bases lining up with TRBD2. The CDR3 is 17 amino acids. CDR1 and CDR2 from the germline V gene are DFQATT and SNEGSKA (reference sequence). After removal of 6 bases from V and 7 bases from J, the junction contained 22 bases not matched to a gene. CDR3 in amino acids: CSATSPGPSGILIEQYF. CDR3 nucleotide sequence: TGCAGTGCCACCTCTCCCGGCCCTAGCGGGATATTGATAGAGCAGTACTTC.

This clonotype was recorded many times. This chain joins TRBV29-1 and TRBJ2-1, with TRBD2 identical over 7 bases. The CDR3 length is 13 residues. The germline CDR1 and CDR2 sequences are SQVTM and ANQGSEA. The V gene end was trimmed by 7 bases and the J gene end by 8 bases; junction bases not matched to a gene: 11. CDR3 residues: CSAPGLKSDEQFF. The DNA of the CDR3 is TGCAGCGCACCGGGACTAAAGAGCGATGAGCAGTTCTTC.

This clonotype was counted between two and nine times. The chain carries TRBV20-1 and TRBJ2-7, with 9 bases matching TRBD2. This CDR3 comprises 20 residues. The germline gives CDR1 DFQATT, CDR2 SNEGSKA (reference sequence). The V gene end was trimmed by 6 bases and the J gene end by 6 bases; junction bases not matched to a gene: 30. As DNA, the CDR3 is TGCAGTGCAGAAAAGGATGGGGAGCCGGTAGCGGGAGATCGGTCGGGCGAGCAGTACTTC. It yields the protein CSAEKDGEPVAGDRSGEQYF.

This clonotype has just a few counts. The V call is TRBV7-9, the J call TRBJ2-7; TRBD1 aligns across 8 bases. The CDR3 runs to 15 residues. Germline lookup yields CDR1 SEHNR and CDR2 FQNEAQ (reference sequence). Unmatched junction bases numbered 10, after V lost 5 bases and J lost 4 bases. CDR3 nucleotides: TGTGCCAGCAGCAACGAGGACAGGGAAGGATACGAGCAGTACTTC. It codes for CASSNEDREGYEQYF.

In its sample, this clonotype was seen many times. The chain combines TRBV5-1 with TRBJ2-1; D remains unclear. The CDR3 runs 16 residues. The germline V and J ends were trimmed by 0 bases and 2 bases, with 12 bases remaining between them. Germline CDR1 is SGHRS and CDR2 is YFSETQ. CDR3: CASSLELRVAYNEQFF. CDR3 nucleotides: TGCGCCAGCAGCTTGGAACTTCGCGTTGCCTACAATGAGCAGTTCTTC.

The rearrangement uses TRBV12-3 or TRBV12-4 and TRBJ2-7, with D possibly TRBD1 on 5 matching bases. Trimming removed 0 bases from V and 13 bases from J, with 16 bases in between. CDR3 size: 13 residues. CDR3 amino acids: CASSLAKALGHYF. The CDR3, as DNA: TGTGCCAGCAGTTTAGCGAAGGCCCTGGGGCACTACTTC.

This clonotype has at least ten counts. The chain carries TRBV12-3 or TRBV12-4 and TRBJ1-5; D ambiguous. This CDR3 contains 11 residues. The ends were cut back, 8 bases at V and 4 bases at J, with 6 bases in the middle. The CDR3 DNA reads as TGTGCCAGCCCCGATAATCAGCCCCAGCATTTT. This encodes CASPDNQPQHF.

The chain is built from TRBV12-3 or TRBV12-4 and TRBJ1-4; D unclear. The V and J ends lost 6 bases and 1 base respectively, with 9 bases between them. This CDR3 comprises 14 residues. For the CDR3, the DNA is TGTGCCAGCAGGGAAGAAGTAACTAATGAAAAACTGTTTTTT. Translated, it gives CASREEVTNEKLFF.

This clonotype occurred many times. The chain carries TRBV18 and TRBJ2-7, with a weak D call TRBD1 (5 bases). The CDR3 has 14 residues. Per germline, CDR1 KGHSH and CDR2 LQKENI. V lost 3 bases to trimming and J lost 0 bases, with 9 bases between them. The CDR3 loop is CASSPQDNSYEQYF. In nucleotides, the CDR3 is TGTGCCAGCTCACCGCAGGACAACTCCTACGAGCAGTACTTC.

The chain uses TRBV12-3 or TRBV12-4 and TRBJ2-2, with D unclear. The CDR3 has 14 residues. Trimming took off 2 bases at V and 3 bases at J, with 7 bases between the two ends. The CDR3 region has the DNA TGTGCCAGCAGTTTATACAGCTACACCGGGGAGCTGTTTTTT. Translation gives CASSLYSYTGELFF.

The gene calls are TRBV20-1 and TRBJ2-5; the D gene is possibly TRBD1 (6 bases). The CDR3 spans 13 residues. The V gene lost 6 bases and the J gene lost 3 bases, with 14 bases spanning the gap. Germline V gene lookup returns CDR1 DFQATT and CDR2 SNEGSKA (reference sequence). In DNA form, the CDR3 reads TGCAGTGCCTCAGGAGAGGGGGAAGAGACCCAGTACTTC. It is translated as CSASGEGEETQYF.

This clonotype has a count of ten or more. The genes are TRBV5-1 and TRBJ2-5; tentative D call: TRBD1 (6 bases). The CDR3 covers 16 residues. V lost 5 bases, J lost 2 bases, and 19 bases lay in between. Germline assignment: CDR1 SGHRS and CDR2 YFSETQ. The CDR3: CASSFPTGRSQETQYF. In DNA, the CDR3 is TGCGCCAGCAGTTTCCCGACAGGCCGAAGTCAAGAGACCCAGTACTTC.